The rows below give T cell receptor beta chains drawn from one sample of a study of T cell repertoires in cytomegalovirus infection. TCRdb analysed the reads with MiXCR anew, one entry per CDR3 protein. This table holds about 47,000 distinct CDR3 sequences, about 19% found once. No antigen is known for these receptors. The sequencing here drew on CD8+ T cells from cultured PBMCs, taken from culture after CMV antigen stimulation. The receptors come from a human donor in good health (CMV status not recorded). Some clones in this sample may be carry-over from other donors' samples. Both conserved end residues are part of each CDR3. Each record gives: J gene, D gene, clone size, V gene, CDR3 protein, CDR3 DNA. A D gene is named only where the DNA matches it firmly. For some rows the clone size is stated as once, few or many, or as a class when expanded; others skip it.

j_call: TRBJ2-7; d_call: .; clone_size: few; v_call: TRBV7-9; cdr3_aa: CASSLAQGRNYEQYF; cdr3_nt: TGTGCCAGCAGCTTAGCTCAGGGAAGGAACTACGAGCAGTACTTC
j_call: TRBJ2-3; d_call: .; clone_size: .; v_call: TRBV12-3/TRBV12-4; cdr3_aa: CASKQSGWTDTQYF; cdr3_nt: TGTGCCAGCAAGCAAAGCGGTTGGACAGATACGCAGTATTTT
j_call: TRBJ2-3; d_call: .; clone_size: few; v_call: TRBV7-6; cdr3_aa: CASSLARQSGPDTQYF; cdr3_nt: TGTGCCAGCAGCTTAGCGCGACAGTCCGGTCCAGATACGCAGTATTTT
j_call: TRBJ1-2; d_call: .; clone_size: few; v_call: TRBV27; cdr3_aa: CASSPLTAESDYAYTF; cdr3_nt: TGTGCCAGCAGTCCACTGACAGCCGAATCTGACTATGCCTACACCTTC
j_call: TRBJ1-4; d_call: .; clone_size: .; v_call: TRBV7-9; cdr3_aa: CASGGGKLFF; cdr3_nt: TGTGCCAGCGGCGGCGGAAAACTGTTTTTT
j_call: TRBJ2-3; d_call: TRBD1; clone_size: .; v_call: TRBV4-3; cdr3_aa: CASSQDIDRGRQDTQYF; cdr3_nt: TGCGCCAGCAGCCAAGATATTGACAGGGGGCGTCAAGATACGCAGTATTTT
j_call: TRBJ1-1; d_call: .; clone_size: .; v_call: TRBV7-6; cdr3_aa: CASSLAGVLNTEAFF; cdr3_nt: TGTGCCAGCAGCTTAGCAGGGGTTTTGAACACTGAAGCTTTCTTT
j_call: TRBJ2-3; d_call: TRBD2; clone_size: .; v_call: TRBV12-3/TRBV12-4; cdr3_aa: CASRLSGGVTDTQYF; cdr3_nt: TGTGCCAGCAGGCTGAGCGGGGGGGTAACAGATACGCAGTATTTT
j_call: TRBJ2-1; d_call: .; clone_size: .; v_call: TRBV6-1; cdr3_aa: CASSFGGGNNEQFF; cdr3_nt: TGTGCCAGCAGTTTTGGGGGTGGGAACAATGAGCAGTTCTTC
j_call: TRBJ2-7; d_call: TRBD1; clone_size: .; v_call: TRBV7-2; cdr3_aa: CASSSQGALRRVNEQYF; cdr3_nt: TGTGCCAGCAGCTCACAGGGGGCCCTGAGGCGGGTTAACGAGCAGTACTTC
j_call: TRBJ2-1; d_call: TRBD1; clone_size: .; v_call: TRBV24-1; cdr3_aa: CATELQGNNEQFF; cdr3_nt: TGTGCCACCGAATTACAGGGGAACAATGAGCAGTTCTTC
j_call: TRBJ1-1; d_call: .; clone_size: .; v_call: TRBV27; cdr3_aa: CASSLMANTEAFF; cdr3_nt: TGTGCCAGCAGTTTAATGGCGAACACTGAAGCTTTCTTT
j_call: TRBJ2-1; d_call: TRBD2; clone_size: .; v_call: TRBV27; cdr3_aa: CASSPLAGEYNEQFF; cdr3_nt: TGTGCCAGCAGCCCTCTAGCGGGGGAGTACAATGAGCAGTTCTTC
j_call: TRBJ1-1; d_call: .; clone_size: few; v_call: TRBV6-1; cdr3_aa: CASNVGIYTEAFF; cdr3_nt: TGTGCCAGCAATGTTGGGATTTACACTGAAGCTTTCTTT
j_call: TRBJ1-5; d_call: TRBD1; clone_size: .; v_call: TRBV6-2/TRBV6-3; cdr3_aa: CASSSPDRGNGWGQPQHF; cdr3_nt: TGTGCCAGCAGTTCCCCGGACAGGGGGAATGGCTGGGGTCAGCCCCAGCATTTT
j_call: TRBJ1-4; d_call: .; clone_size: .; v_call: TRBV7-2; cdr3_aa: CASSPIQGTNEKLFF; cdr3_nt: TGTGCCAGCAGCCCGATCCAGGGGACTAATGAAAAACTGTTTTTT
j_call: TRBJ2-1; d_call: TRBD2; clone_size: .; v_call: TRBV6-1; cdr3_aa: CASSDLQRGGPYNEQFF; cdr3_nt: TGTGCCAGCAGTGATCTCCAGCGGGGGGGCCCATACAATGAGCAGTTCTTC
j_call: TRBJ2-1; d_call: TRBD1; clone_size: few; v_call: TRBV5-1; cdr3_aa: CASSAGTGFNEQFF; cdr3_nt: TGCGCCAGCAGCGCCGGGACAGGGTTCAATGAGCAGTTCTTC
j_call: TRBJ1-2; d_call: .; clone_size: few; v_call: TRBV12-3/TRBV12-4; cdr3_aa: CASSFGSDGYTF; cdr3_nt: TGTGCCAGCAGTTTTGGAAGCGATGGCTACACCTTC
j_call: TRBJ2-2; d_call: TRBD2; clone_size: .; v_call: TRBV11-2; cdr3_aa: CASSPSGGETGELFF; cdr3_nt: TGTGCCAGCAGCCCTAGCGGGGGAGAAACCGGGGAGCTGTTTTTT
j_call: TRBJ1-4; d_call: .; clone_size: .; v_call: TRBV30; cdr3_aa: CAWSPLGEKLFF; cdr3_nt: TGTGCCTGGAGTCCCCTAGGTGAAAAACTGTTTTTT
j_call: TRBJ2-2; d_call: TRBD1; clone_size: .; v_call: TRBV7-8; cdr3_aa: CASSPQGAGTGELFF; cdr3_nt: TGTGCCAGCAGCCCCCAGGGGGCTGGGACCGGGGAGCTGTTTTTT
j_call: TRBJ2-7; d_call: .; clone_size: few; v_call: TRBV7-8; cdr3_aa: CASIIAQGGGEQYF; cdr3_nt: TGTGCCAGCATCATAGCTCAGGGGGGAGGTGAGCAGTACTTC
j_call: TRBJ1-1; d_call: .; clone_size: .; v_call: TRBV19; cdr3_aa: CASSSRDITVGTEAFF; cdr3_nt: TGTGCCAGTAGTTCCCGGGACATAACAGTGGGAACTGAAGCTTTCTTT
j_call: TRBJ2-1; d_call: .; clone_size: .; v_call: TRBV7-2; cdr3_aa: CASSPWASDEQFF; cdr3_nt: TGTGCCAGCAGCCCCTGGGCGTCGGATGAGCAGTTCTTC
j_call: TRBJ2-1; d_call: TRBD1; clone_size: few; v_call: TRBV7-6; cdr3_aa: CASSRTGVNEQFF; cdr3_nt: TGTGCTAGCAGCCGGACAGGGGTAAATGAGCAGTTCTTC
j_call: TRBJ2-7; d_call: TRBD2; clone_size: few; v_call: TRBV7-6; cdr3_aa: CASSVSGGRYEQYF; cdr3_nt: TGTGCCAGCAGCGTAAGCGGGGGAAGGTACGAGCAGTACTTC
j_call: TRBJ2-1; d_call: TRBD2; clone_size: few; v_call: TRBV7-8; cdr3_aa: CASSLAFGLAGGEREEQFF; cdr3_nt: TGTGCCAGCAGCTTAGCGTTTGGACTAGCGGGGGGGGAAAGAGAGGAGCAGTTCTTC
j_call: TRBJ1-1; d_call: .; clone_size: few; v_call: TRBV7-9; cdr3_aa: CASSLARSENTEAFF; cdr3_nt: TGTGCCAGCAGCTTAGCGAGGTCGGAGAACACTGAAGCTTTCTTT
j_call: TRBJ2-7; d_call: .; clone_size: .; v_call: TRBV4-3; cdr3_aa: CASSQEGGYEQYF; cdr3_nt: TGCGCCAGCAGCCAAGAAGGGGGATACGAGCAGTACTTC
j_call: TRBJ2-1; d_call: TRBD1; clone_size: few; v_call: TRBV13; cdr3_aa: CASSSPGQGIYNEQFF; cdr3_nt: TGTGCCAGCAGCTCCCCGGGACAGGGAATATACAATGAGCAGTTCTTC
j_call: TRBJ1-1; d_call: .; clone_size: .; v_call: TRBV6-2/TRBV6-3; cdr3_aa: CASSYAGASTEAFF; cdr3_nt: TGTGCCAGCAGTTACGCGGGCGCGAGTACTGAAGCTTTCTTT
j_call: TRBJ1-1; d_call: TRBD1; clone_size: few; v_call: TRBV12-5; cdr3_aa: CASGLLTGVMNTEAFF; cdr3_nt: TGTGCTAGTGGTTTGCTGACAGGGGTCATGAACACTGAAGCTTTCTTT
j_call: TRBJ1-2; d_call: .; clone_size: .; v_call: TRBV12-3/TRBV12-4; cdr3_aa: CASSPWADGYTF; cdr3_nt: TGTGCCAGCAGCCCCTGGGCCGATGGCTACACCTTC
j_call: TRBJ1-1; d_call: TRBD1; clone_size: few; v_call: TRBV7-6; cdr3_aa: CASRSTGGTEAFF; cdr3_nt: TGTGCCAGCAGATCAACAGGGGGTACTGAAGCTTTCTTT